This T cell receptor beta chain was captured in a study of control samples from healthy donors and cancer patients. Profiling relied on immunoSEQ multiplex PCR, and the TCRdb table lists in-frame clones only, not all of them. Of around 99,000 clones listed, approximately 90% are singletons. Specimen: blood. This TCR was sampled from a woman in her forties or fifties in good health.

The CDR3 region has the DNA TGCGCCAGCAGTGAGAGTGGACTAGCCGAGCCGGAGACCCAGTACTTC. This gives the protein CASSESGLAEPETQYF. The chain recombines TRBV10-1 with TRBJ2-5, with 8 bases matching TRBD2. Germline V gene lookup returns CDR1 WNHNN and CDR2 SYGVQD (reference sequence). The junction had 10 bases not matched to a gene; V was cut back by 2 bases and J by 5 bases. This CDR3 has 16 residues.